The 22 T cell receptor beta chains in this list originate from one sample, sequenced in a study of graft-versus-host responses after intestinal transplantation. TCRdb's table, derived via immunoSEQ multiplex PCR, lists solely in-frame clones and lacks some. The table records some 96,000 clones, 75% to 95% of them present only once. The sample consisted of PBMCs, taken 453 days after intestinal transplant. Receptors originate from a human patient who received an intestinal transplant, so some T cells may come from the graft donor.

The V and J genes are TRBV6-5 and TRBJ1-5, with 7 bases fitting TRBD1. This CDR3 spans 14 amino acids. From germline, CDR1 is MNHEY and CDR2 SVGAGI. J lost 3 bases, V lost 9 bases, and 8 bases had no gene match. This CDR3 reads CARTSDRDNQPQHF. The DNA for the CDR3 is TGTGCCAGGACGTCCGACAGGGACAATCAGCCCCAGCATTTT.

The rearrangement joins TRBV6-5 to TRBJ1-6, with D unresolved. Germline V gene data show CDR1 as MNHEY and CDR2 as SVGAGI. The CDR3 length is 10 residues. V lost 9 bases, J lost 9 bases, and 6 bases lay in between. CDR3 nucleotides: TGTGCCAGTGGTATTTCACCCCTCCACTTT. Translated, it gives CASGISPLHF.

The gene calls are TRBV12-5 and TRBJ1-3; no definite D call. V was cut by 7 bases and J by 2 bases, with 9 bases left in between. Germline-derived CDR1 and CDR2 are LGHNT and FRNRAP. The CDR3 runs 13 residues. For the CDR3, the DNA is TGTGCTAGTGCTCAACCGGCTGGAAACACCATATATTTT. Translated: CASAQPAGNTIYF.

This clone was picked up one time. The V call is TRBV6-1, the J call TRBJ1-1; D call uncertain. V lost 3 bases and J 4 bases, leaving 3 bases between the germline ends. Germline loops: CDR1 MNHNS, CDR2 SASEGT. The CDR3 runs 11 residues. Here the CDR3 reads CASSEITEAFF. CDR3 nucleotide sequence: TGTGCCAGCAGTGAGATCACTGAAGCTTTCTTT.

This clone was seen only a few times. The rearrangement uses TRBV19 and TRBJ1-1; D gene unclear. CDR3 length equals 15 residues. Per the germline V gene, CDR1 is LNHDA and CDR2 is SQIVND (reference sequence). Deletions cut 3 bases from V and 4 bases from J, with 15 bases between. CDR3 sequence: CASSIMARSFTEAFF. CDR3 nucleotide sequence: TGTGCCAGTAGTATCATGGCCAGATCTTTCACTGAAGCTTTCTTT.

This clone was seen more than once but under ten times. V is TRBV6-5 and J is TRBJ1-2, with D hard to call. The CDR3 sequence is 10 residues long. Germline V lookup: CDR1 MNHEY, CDR2 SVGAGI. V gave up 4 bases and J gave up 5 bases, with 2 bases separating them. The CDR3 DNA reads TGTGCCAGCAGTTCTTATGGCTACACCTTC. It codes for CASSSYGYTF.

The CDR3 DNA reads as TGCGCCAGCATTACTACAGGAATTCGGTGCATTGGGTCAGAAAAACTGTTTTTT. It is translated as CASITTGIRCIGSEKLFF. V is TRBV10-1 and J is TRBJ1-4; a weak D match, TRBD1 (5 bases). V was trimmed by 7 bases and J by 8 bases, leaving 29 bases between them. In germline, CDR1 is WNHNN, CDR2 SYGVQD (reference sequence). This CDR3 has 18 residues.

The chain carries TRBV6-5 and TRBJ1-3; D might be TRBD1 (6 bases). The CDR3 loop spans 13 amino acids. Per germline, CDR1 MNHEY and CDR2 SVGAGI. The V end was cut by 6 bases, the J end by 8 bases, with 14 bases between. CDR3 nucleotides: TGTGCCAGCAGCCCCACAGGGCTCGACACCATATATTTT. It encodes CASSPTGLDTIYF.

In its sample, this clone was seen a few times. The rearrangement links TRBV27 to TRBJ1-6; D unresolved. Deletions cut 10 bases from V and 0 bases from J, with 7 bases between. The CDR3 runs 13 residues. Germline CDR1 is MNHEY and CDR2 is SMNVEV (reference sequence). The CDR3 spells CATRGSYNSPLHF. CDR3 bases: TGTGCCACCCGGGGCTCCTATAATTCACCCCTCCACTTT.

The chain is built from TRBV6-5 and TRBJ2-7, with 11 bases lining up with TRBD2. The germline CDR1 and CDR2 sequences are MNHEY and SVGAGI. V lost 4 bases and J lost 2; bases outside the gene matches: 1. The CDR3 covers 14 residues. The CDR3 region has the DNA TGTGCCAGCAGTTTAGCGGGGGGGACCTACGAGCAGTACTTC. This sequence encodes CASSLAGGTYEQYF.

This chain connects TRBV27 to TRBJ1-6; weak D call: TRBD1 (5 bases). This CDR3 is built from 15 residues. V lost 1 base and J lost 10, with 14 bases in between. Germline V gene data show CDR1 as MNHEY and CDR2 as SMNVEV (reference sequence). Here the CDR3 DNA reads TGTGCCAGCAGTTTATGGGGGGGGGAAGGGTCACCCCTCCACTTT. Its protein is CASSLWGGEGSPLHF.

J is TRBJ1-4 and V is TRBV6-5; 8 nucleotides agree with TRBD1. The CDR3 sequence is 14 residues long. After removal of 5 bases from V and 7 bases from J, the junction contained 6 bases not matched to a gene. Germline V gives CDR1 MNHEY, CDR2 SVGAGI. CDR3 sequence (DNA): TGTGCCAGCAGTCCGGGACAGGCACGTGAAAAACTGTTTTTT. This sequence encodes CASSPGQAREKLFF.

This chain joins TRBV19 and TRBJ2-7, with D perhaps TRBD1 (5 bases). Germline values: CDR1 LNHDA, CDR2 SQIVND (reference sequence). This CDR3 comprises 15 residues. The germline V and J ends were trimmed by 4 bases and 1 base, with 14 bases remaining between them. CDR3 in DNA: TGTGCCAGTAGTAAAGGGCAGGGCGGATCCTACGAGCAGTACTTC. Translating gives CASSKGQGGSYEQYF.

This clone was counted a single time. V and J are TRBV15 and TRBJ2-7; possibly TRBD1 for D (5 bases). The V gene's germline CDR1 is LNHNV and CDR2 YYDKDF (reference sequence). The CDR3 is 14 residues long. Trimming took off 4 bases at V and 6 bases at J, with 16 bases between the two ends. The CDR3, as DNA: TGTGCCACCAGCAAAGACTGGGGCGTCGGCGAGCAGTACTTC. This gives the protein CATSKDWGVGEQYF.

The chain joins TRBV6-4 to TRBJ2-3; TRBD2 matches 7 bases. Germline CDR1 MRHNA, CDR2 SNTAGT. V dropped 6 bases and J dropped 2; count of bases not matched to a gene: 5. The CDR3 length is 14 residues. CDR3 nucleotide sequence: TGTGCCAGCAGCCTCGGACTAGACACAGATACGCAGTATTTT. Protein: CASSLGLDTDTQYF.

This chain uses TRBV10-3 with TRBJ2-7; TRBD1 aligns across 9 bases. CDR3 size: 15 residues. In germline, CDR1 is ENHRY, CDR2 SYGVKD. V trimming: 4 bases; J trimming: 0 bases; junction bases outside the gene matches: 4. CDR3 residues: CAISGGQGSSYEQYF. DNA for the CDR3: TGTGCCATCAGTGGGGGACAGGGAAGCTCCTACGAGCAGTACTTC.

This clone was observed a single time. V gene TRBV4-1 combines with J gene TRBJ2-3; 7 bases fit TRBD1. Germline CDR1 reads MGHRA; CDR2 reads YSYEKL. The junction had 4 bases not matched to a gene; V was cut back by 3 bases and J by 4 bases. The CDR3 runs to 14 residues. CDR3 amino acids: CASSQRGPADTQYF. The CDR3 bases are TGCGCCAGCAGCCAGAGGGGGCCCGCAGATACGCAGTATTTT.

The genes are TRBV20-1 and TRBJ1-2; D is ambiguous. V was shortened by 8 bases and J by 8 bases, with 12 bases between the two germline ends. Germline-derived CDR1 and CDR2 are DFQATT and SNEGSKA (reference sequence). This CDR3 contains 10 residues. CDR3: CSTRAGGYTF. CDR3 sequence (DNA): TGCAGTACTCGGGCGGGAGGCTACACCTTC.

This rearrangement joins TRBV11-2 to TRBJ1-1; D call uncertain. There are 11 residues in the CDR3. The germline gives CDR1 SGHAT, CDR2 FQNNGV. V was clipped by 6 bases and J by 5 bases, with 7 bases between them. The CDR3: CASRRWTEAFF. The CDR3 DNA reads TGTGCCAGCAGGAGGTGGACTGAAGCTTTCTTT.

J is TRBJ1-5 and V is TRBV7-6; 9 bases agree with TRBD1. Germline V gene data show CDR1 as SGHVS and CDR2 as FNYEAQ. The length of the CDR3 is 15 residues. V shed 5 bases and J 3 bases; nucleotides not matched to a gene: 5. In nucleotides, the CDR3 is TGTGCCAGCAGCCCTAGGACAGGGGCCAATCAGCCCCAGCATTTT. As protein: CASSPRTGANQPQHF.

Notes on this clone: One end of the junction fails to match germline, which may point to a read error. The chain links TRBV5-4 to TRBJ2-5, with 7 bases matching TRBD1. Germline assignment: CDR1 SGHNT and CDR2 YYREEE (reference sequence). This CDR3 has 15 amino acids. In nucleotides, the CDR3 is TGTGCCGGCAGCTTAACCCGACAGGGATCAGAGACCCAGTACTTC. Translated: CAGSLTRQGSETQYF.

The chain is built from TRBV18 and TRBJ1-2; D gene uncertain. There are 15 residues in the CDR3. The germline V and J ends were trimmed by 5 bases and 8 bases, with 21 bases remaining between them. The germline V gene has CDR1 KGHSH and CDR2 LQKENI. CDR3 sequence reads: CASSDSVEGPMGYTF. In DNA, the CDR3 is TGTGCCAGCTCAGATTCAGTGGAAGGCCCTATGGGCTACACCTTC. Together with reference TRBV18 and TRBJ1-2, the CDR3 gives the full variable domain: NAGVMQNPRHLVRRRGQEARLRCSPMKGHSHVYWYRQLPEEGLKFMVYLQKENIIDESGMPKERFSAEFPKEGPSILRIQQVVRGDSAAYFCASSDSVEGPMGYTFGSGTRLTVV.